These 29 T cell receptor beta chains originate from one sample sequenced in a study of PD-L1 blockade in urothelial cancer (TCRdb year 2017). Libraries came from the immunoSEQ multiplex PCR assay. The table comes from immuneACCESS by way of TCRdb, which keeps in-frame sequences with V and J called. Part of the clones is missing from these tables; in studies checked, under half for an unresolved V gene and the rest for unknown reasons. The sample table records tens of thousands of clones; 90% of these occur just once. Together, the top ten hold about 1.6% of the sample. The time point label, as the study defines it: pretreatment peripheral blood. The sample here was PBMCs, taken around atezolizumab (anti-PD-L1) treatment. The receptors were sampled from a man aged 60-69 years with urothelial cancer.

CDR3 DNA sequence: TGTGCCAGCAGTTTACAGGGAGATAATCAGCCCCAGCATTTT. Protein product: CASSLQGDNQPQHF. The chain combines TRBV2 with TRBJ1-5; TRBD1 is a possible D gene (6 bases). The CDR3 totals 14 residues. Germline CDR1 SNHLY, CDR2 FYNNEI. V was trimmed by 5 bases and J by 4 bases, leaving 12 bases between them.

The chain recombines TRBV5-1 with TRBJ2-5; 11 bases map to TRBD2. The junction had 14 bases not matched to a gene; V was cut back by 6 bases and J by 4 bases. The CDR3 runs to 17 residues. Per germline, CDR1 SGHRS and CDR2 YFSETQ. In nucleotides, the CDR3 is TGCGCCAGCACCCCCGGGACTAGCGGTTTTTTGACAGAGACCCAGTACTTC. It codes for CASTPGTSGFLTETQYF.

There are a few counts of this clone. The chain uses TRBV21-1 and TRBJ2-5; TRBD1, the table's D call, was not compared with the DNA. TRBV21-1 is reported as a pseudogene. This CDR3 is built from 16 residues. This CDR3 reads CASSKGIGTGQETQYF. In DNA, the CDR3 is TGTGCCAGCAGCAAAGGGATAGGGACAGGGCAAGAGACCCAGTACTTC.

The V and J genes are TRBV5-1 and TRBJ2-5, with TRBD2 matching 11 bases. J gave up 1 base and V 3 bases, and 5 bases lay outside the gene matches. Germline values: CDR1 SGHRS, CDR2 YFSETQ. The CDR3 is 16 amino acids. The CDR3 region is CASSSGLAETQETQYF. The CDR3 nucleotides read TGCGCCAGCAGCTCGGGACTAGCGGAGACCCAAGAGACCCAGTACTTC.

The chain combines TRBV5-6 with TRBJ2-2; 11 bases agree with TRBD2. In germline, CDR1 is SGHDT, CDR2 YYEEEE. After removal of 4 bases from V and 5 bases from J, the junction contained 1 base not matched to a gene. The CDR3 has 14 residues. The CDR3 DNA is TGTGCCAGCAGCGCTAGCGGGGGGACCGGGGAGCTGTTTTTT. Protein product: CASSASGGTGELFF.

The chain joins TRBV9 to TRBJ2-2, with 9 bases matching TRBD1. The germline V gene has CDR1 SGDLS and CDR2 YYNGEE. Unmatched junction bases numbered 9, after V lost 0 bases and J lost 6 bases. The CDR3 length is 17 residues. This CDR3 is CASSVGFGTGQAGELFF. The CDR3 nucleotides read TGTGCCAGCAGCGTAGGGTTTGGGACAGGGCAAGCCGGGGAGCTGTTTTTT.

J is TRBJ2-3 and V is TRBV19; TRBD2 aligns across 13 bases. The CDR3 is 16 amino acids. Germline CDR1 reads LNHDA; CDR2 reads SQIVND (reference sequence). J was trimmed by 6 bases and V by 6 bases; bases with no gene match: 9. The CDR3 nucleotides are TGTGCCAGTAGCGCAGACGGACTAGCGGGAGTGGATACGCAGTATTTT. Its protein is CASSADGLAGVDTQYF.

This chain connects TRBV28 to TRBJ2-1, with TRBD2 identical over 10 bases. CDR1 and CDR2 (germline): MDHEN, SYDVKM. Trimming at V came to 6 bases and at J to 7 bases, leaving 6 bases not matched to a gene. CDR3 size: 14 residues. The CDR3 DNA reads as TGTGCCAGCAGCCGTACTAGCGGGAAGAATGAGCAGTTCTTC. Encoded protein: CASSRTSGKNEQFF.

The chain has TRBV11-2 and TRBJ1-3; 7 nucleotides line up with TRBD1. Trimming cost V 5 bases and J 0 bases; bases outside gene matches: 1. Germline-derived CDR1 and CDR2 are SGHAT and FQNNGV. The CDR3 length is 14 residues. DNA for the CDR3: TGTGCCAGCAGCAGACAGGGCTCTGGAAACACCATATATTTT. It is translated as CASSRQGSGNTIYF.

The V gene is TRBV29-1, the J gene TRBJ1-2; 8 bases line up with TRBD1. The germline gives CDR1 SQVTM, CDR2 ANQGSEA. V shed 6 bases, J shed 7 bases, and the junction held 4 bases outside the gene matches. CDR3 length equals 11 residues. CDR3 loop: CSVGQGGGYTF. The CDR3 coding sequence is TGCAGCGTCGGACAGGGAGGTGGCTACACCTTC.

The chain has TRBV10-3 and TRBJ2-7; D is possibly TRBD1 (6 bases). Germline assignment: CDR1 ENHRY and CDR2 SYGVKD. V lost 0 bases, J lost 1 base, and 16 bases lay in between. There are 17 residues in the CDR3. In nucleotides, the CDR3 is TGTGCCATCAGTGAGTCGGGTCGTGGGCAGGGGTCCTACGAGCAGTACTTC. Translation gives CAISESGRGQGSYEQYF.

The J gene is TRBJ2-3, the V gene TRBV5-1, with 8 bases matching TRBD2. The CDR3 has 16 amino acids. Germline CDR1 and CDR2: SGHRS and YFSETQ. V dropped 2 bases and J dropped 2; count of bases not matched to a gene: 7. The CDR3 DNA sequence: TGCGCCAGCAGCTTAATCGGGGGGGGGAACACAGATACGCAGTATTTT. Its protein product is CASSLIGGGNTDTQYF.

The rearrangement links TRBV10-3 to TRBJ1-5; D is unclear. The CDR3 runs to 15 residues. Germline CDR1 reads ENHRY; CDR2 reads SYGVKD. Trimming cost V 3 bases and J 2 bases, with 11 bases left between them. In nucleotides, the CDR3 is TGTGCCATCAGTGACCCCTCATCGGGCAATCAGCCCCAGCATTTT. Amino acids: CAISDPSSGNQPQHF.

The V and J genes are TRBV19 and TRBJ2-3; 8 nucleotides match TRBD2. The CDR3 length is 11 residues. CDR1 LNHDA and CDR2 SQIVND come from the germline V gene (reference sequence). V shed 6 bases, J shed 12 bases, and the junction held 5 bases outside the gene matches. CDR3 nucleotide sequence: TGTGCCAGTAGCGGGAGGGGGGCCCAGTATTTT. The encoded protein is CASSGRGAQYF.

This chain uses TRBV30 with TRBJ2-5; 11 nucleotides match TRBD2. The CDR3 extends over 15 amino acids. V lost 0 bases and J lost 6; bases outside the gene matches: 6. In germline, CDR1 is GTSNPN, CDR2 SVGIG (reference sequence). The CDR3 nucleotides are TGTGCCTGGAGTGTTTCGGGGACTAGCGGCAAGACCCAGTACTTC. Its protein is CAWSVSGTSGKTQYF.

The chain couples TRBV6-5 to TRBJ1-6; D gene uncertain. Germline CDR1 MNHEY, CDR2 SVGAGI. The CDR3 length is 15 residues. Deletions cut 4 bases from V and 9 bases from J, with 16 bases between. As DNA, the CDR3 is TGTGCCAGCAGTTGGGCTCCCCAACAAGGTTCACCCCTCCACTTT. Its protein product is CASSWAPQQGSPLHF.

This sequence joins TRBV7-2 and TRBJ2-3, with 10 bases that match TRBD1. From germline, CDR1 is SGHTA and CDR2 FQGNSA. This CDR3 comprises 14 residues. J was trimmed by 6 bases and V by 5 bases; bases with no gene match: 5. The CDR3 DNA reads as TGTGCCAGCAGCGGACAGGGGGGTTCGGATACGCAGTATTTT. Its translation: CASSGQGGSDTQYF.

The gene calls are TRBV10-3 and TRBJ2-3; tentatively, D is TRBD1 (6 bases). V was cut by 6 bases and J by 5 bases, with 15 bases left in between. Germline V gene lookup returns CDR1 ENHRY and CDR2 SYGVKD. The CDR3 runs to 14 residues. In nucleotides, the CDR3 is TGTGCCATCAGCCTCGAGGGCAGGGGAGATACGCAGTATTTT. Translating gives CAISLEGRGDTQYF.

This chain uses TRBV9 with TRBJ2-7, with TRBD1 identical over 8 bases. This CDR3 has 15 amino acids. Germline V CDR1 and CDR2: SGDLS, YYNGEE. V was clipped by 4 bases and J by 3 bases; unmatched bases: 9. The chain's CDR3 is CASSQTGGFDYEQYF. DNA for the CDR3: TGTGCCAGCAGCCAAACAGGGGGGTTTGACTACGAGCAGTACTTC.

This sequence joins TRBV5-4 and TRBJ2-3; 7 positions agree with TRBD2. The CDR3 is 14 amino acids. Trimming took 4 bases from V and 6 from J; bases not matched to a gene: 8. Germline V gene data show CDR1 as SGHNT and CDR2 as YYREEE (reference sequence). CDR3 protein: CASSDGLVSDTQYF. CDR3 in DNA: TGTGCCAGCAGCGATGGACTAGTCTCGGATACGCAGTATTTT. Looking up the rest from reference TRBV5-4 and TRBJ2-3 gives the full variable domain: ETGVTQSPTHLIKTRGQQVTLRCSSQSGHNTVSWYQQALGQGPQFIFQYYREEENGRGNFPPRFSGLQFPNYSSELNVNALELDDSALYLCASSDGLVSDTQYFGPGTRLTVL.

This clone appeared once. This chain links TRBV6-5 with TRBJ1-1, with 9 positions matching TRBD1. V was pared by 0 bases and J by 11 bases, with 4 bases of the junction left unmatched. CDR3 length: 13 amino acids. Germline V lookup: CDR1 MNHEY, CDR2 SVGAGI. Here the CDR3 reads CASSYSTGGRAFF. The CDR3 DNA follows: TGTGCCAGCAGTTACTCGACAGGGGGTAGGGCTTTCTTT.

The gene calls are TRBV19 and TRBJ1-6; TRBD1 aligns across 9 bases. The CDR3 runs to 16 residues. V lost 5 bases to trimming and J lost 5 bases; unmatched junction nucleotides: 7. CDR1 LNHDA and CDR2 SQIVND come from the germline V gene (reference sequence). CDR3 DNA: TGTGCCAGTAGTCAGGGGACAGGGCTGGATAATTCACCCCTCCACTTT. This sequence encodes CASSQGTGLDNSPLHF. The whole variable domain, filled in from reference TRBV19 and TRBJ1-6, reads DGGITQSPKYLFRKEGQNVTLSCEQNLNHDAMYWYRQDPGQGLRLIYYSQIVNDFQKGDIAEGYSVSREKKESFPLTVTSAQKNPTAFYLCASSQGTGLDNSPLHFGNGTRLTVT.

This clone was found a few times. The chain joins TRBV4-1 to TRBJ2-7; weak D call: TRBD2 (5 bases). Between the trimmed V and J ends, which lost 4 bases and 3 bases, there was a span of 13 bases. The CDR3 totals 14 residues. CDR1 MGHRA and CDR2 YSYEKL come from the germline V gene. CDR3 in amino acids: CASSRRGISYEQYF. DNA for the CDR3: TGCGCCAGCAGCCGCCGGGGTATAAGCTACGAGCAGTACTTC.

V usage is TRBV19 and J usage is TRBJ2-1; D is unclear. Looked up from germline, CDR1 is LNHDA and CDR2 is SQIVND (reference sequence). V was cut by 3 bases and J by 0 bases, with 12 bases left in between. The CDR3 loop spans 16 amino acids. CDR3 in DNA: TGTGCCAGTAGTATCGAACTAATAACCTCCTACAATGAGCAGTTCTTC. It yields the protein CASSIELITSYNEQFF. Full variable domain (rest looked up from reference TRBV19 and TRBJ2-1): DGGITQSPKYLFRKEGQNVTLSCEQNLNHDAMYWYRQDPGQGLRLIYYSQIVNDFQKGDIAEGYSVSREKKESFPLTVTSAQKNPTAFYLCASSIELITSYNEQFFGPGTRLTVL.

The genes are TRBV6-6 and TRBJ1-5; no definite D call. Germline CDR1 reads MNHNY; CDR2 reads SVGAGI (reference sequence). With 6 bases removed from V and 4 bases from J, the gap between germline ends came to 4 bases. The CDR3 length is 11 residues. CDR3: CASSSNQPQHF. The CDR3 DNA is TGTGCCAGCAGCTCGAATCAGCCCCAGCATTTT.

CDR3 sequence: CASRASDSGELFF. The CDR3 coding sequence is TGTGCCAGCCGGGCTAGCGATTCCGGGGAGCTGTTTTTT. The chain couples TRBV27 to TRBJ2-2; D possibly corresponds to TRBD2 (6 bases). CDR3 size: 13 residues. Germline CDR1 and CDR2: MNHEY and SMNVEV (reference sequence). V was cut by 8 bases and J by 6 bases, with 13 bases left in between.

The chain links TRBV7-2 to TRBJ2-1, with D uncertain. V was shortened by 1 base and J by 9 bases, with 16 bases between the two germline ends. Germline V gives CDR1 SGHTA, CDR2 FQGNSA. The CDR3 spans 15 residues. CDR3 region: CASSLVIGAASEQFF. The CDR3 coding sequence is TGTGCCAGCAGCTTAGTAATCGGCGCGGCGAGTGAGCAGTTCTTC.

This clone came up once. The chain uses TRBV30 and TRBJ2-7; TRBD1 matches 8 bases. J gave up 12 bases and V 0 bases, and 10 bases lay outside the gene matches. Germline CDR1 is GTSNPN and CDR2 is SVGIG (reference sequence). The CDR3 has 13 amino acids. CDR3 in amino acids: CAWSVSGQGSPYF. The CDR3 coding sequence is TGTGCCTGGAGTGTTTCCGGACAGGGATCGCCGTACTTC.

The CDR3 loop reads CASSLGTPSYEQYF. The CDR3 DNA reads TGCGCCAGCAGCTTGGGGACTCCCTCCTACGAGCAGTACTTC. The gene calls are TRBV5-1 and TRBJ2-7; a possible D gene is TRBD2 (5 bases). Trimming shortened V by 0 bases and J by 0 bases, and 7 bases separated the two germline ends. The CDR3 extends over 14 amino acids. Germline CDR1 reads SGHRS; CDR2 reads YFSETQ. The full variable domain, completed using reference TRBV5-1 and TRBJ2-7, is KAGVTQTPRYLIKTRGQQVTLSCSPISGHRSVSWYQQTPGQGLQFLFEYFSETQRNKGNFPGRFSGRQFSNSRSEMNVSTLELGDSALYLCASSLGTPSYEQYFGPGTRLTVT.